The rows below give T cell receptor beta chains drawn from one sample of a study of cytomegalovirus exposure and HLA in healthy donors. Produced via immunoSEQ multiplex PCR; TCRdb's table is partial and in-frame only. The repertoire holds under 100,000 clones, under 80% seen once, with roughly 2% in the top ten. The specimen was PBMCs. These receptors originate from a boy between 5 and 17 years old in good health and CMV-seronegative. CDR3s include the opening cysteine and the closing phenylalanine or tryptophan. The order of the fields is clone size, J gene, V gene, CDR3 protein. Clone size is shown for a subset of rows, as once, few, many or a class of expanded clone.

abundance: .
j_gene: TRBJ2-7
v_gene: TRBV7-9
CDR3aa: CASSEQGAGYEQYF

abundance: .
j_gene: TRBJ1-1
v_gene: TRBV9
CDR3aa: CASSATGRTEAFF

abundance: .
j_gene: TRBJ2-7
v_gene: TRBV9
CDR3aa: CASSVAGTGSYEQYF

abundance: .
j_gene: TRBJ2-7
v_gene: TRBV10-1
CDR3aa: CASSKGGRDYEQYF

abundance: .
j_gene: TRBJ2-1
v_gene: TRBV30
CDR3aa: CAWSSSGGYNEQFF

abundance: .
j_gene: TRBJ1-2
v_gene: TRBV5-1
CDR3aa: CASSSGQVPGYTF

abundance: .
j_gene: TRBJ2-1
v_gene: TRBV30
CDR3aa: CAWSGSSGDEQFF

abundance: .
j_gene: TRBJ1-1
v_gene: TRBV7-9
CDR3aa: CASSLTQDEAFF

abundance: .
j_gene: TRBJ1-1
v_gene: TRBV4-3
CDR3aa: CASSLNFKSADTEAFF

abundance: .
j_gene: TRBJ2-7
v_gene: TRBV15
CDR3aa: CATSREIVAGGDPKRYEQYF

abundance: .
j_gene: TRBJ1-1
v_gene: TRBV28
CDR3aa: CASRLNTEAFF

abundance: .
j_gene: TRBJ1-1
v_gene: TRBV19
CDR3aa: CASINRGNTEAFF

abundance: .
j_gene: TRBJ1-5
v_gene: TRBV10-3
CDR3aa: CAISESGQWDRPQHF

abundance: .
j_gene: TRBJ2-3
v_gene: TRBV7-2
CDR3aa: CASSLGTSGDTQYF

abundance: .
j_gene: TRBJ1-1
v_gene: TRBV13
CDR3aa: CASSLGYRARNTEAFF

abundance: .
j_gene: TRBJ1-2
v_gene: TRBV5-1
CDR3aa: CASSSTGTNYGYTF

abundance: .
j_gene: TRBJ2-3
v_gene: TRBV4-3
CDR3aa: CASSQDFRSTDTQYF

abundance: few
j_gene: TRBJ1-6
v_gene: TRBV7-6
CDR3aa: CASSTTGVDSPLHF

abundance: few
j_gene: TRBJ2-7
v_gene: TRBV2
CDR3aa: CASSSPYEQYF

abundance: .
j_gene: TRBJ2-3
v_gene: TRBV6-5
CDR3aa: CASSYETGGTDTQYF

abundance: .
j_gene: TRBJ1-4
v_gene: TRBV9
CDR3aa: CASSALTNEKLFF

abundance: .
j_gene: TRBJ1-2
v_gene: TRBV11-2
CDR3aa: CASSGIRPRDREFSYGYTF

abundance: .
j_gene: TRBJ2-1
v_gene: TRBV11-2
CDR3aa: CASSLGGGAYNEQFF

abundance: .
j_gene: TRBJ1-5
v_gene: TRBV2
CDR3aa: CASHYSYQQPQHF

abundance: .
j_gene: TRBJ2-7
v_gene: TRBV30
CDR3aa: CAWSLYYEQYF

abundance: .
j_gene: TRBJ1-2
v_gene: TRBV5-1
CDR3aa: CASSPGPGGSANYGYTF

abundance: .
j_gene: TRBJ2-5
v_gene: TRBV6-5
CDR3aa: CASSQLTGQETQYF

abundance: .
j_gene: TRBJ1-1
v_gene: TRBV28
CDR3aa: CASRTPQGMNTEAFF

abundance: .
j_gene: TRBJ1-2
v_gene: TRBV4-2
CDR3aa: CASSLAGRGNYGYTF

abundance: .
j_gene: TRBJ2-3
v_gene: TRBV6-4
CDR3aa: CASSSGTGGADTQYF

abundance: .
j_gene: TRBJ2-7
v_gene: TRBV7-9
CDR3aa: CASSTGQPGSYEQYF

abundance: .
j_gene: TRBJ1-1
v_gene: TRBV15
CDR3aa: CATSRERVGNTEAFF

abundance: few
j_gene: TRBJ2-2
v_gene: TRBV18
CDR3aa: CASSREQGAVNTGELFF

abundance: .
j_gene: TRBJ1-2
v_gene: TRBV5-6
CDR3aa: CASSLGEGYGYTF

abundance: .
j_gene: TRBJ2-7
v_gene: TRBV7-2
CDR3aa: CASSLAVAGGLYEQYF

abundance: few
j_gene: TRBJ2-7
v_gene: TRBV4-2
CDR3aa: CASSQGFLTSGRNEQYF

abundance: .
j_gene: TRBJ2-1
v_gene: TRBV12-5
CDR3aa: CASGLVLGGLGGRGGEQFF

abundance: .
j_gene: TRBJ2-2
v_gene: TRBV5-4
CDR3aa: CASSLIAGNTGELFF

abundance: few
j_gene: TRBJ1-5
v_gene: TRBV19
CDR3aa: CASSIARSPTQHF

abundance: .
j_gene: TRBJ2-1
v_gene: TRBV4-3
CDR3aa: CASSQTASGSFNEQFF

abundance: .
j_gene: TRBJ1-4
v_gene: TRBV25-1
CDR3aa: CASSESRGGDEKLFF

abundance: .
j_gene: TRBJ2-3
v_gene: TRBV27
CDR3aa: CASSLMVATDTQYF

abundance: .
j_gene: TRBJ2-1
v_gene: TRBV1
CDR3aa: CTSSQGTIEGEQFF